These 12 T cell receptor beta chains came from one sample sequenced in a study of blood T cell repertoires in COVID-19 (dated by TCRdb to about 2020). Library preparation was by the immunoSEQ multiplex PCR assay. Sourced from immuneACCESS, this table was stored by TCRdb with only in-frame sequences that have V and J called. A share of the clones is absent; for the studies checked, an unresolved V gene accounts for under half, and the remainder has no known explanation. The sample table lists about 80,000 clones, around 80% of them with a count of one. Jointly, the top ten make up approximately 39% of the sample. Material: peripheral blood. The receptors originated from an older woman with acute or convalescent COVID-19.

The chain joins TRBV27 to TRBJ2-7; a possible D gene is TRBD2 (6 bases). Germline loops: CDR1 MNHEY, CDR2 SMNVEV (reference sequence). The CDR3 is 14 amino acids. V was pared by 5 bases and J by 4 bases, with 15 bases between. CDR3 sequence (DNA): TGTGCCAGCAGTCGGGAGAGCTCAGGGTACGAGCAGTACTTC. It is translated as CASSRESSGYEQYF.

The rearrangement uses TRBV19 and TRBJ1-2, with 7 bases matching TRBD1. Per the germline V gene, CDR1 is LNHDA and CDR2 is SQIVND (reference sequence). This CDR3 contains 14 residues. Unmatched junction bases numbered 11, after V lost 5 bases and J lost 8 bases. CDR3 sequence reads: CASSPGTAGWGYTF. The CDR3 region has the DNA TGTGCCAGTAGTCCCGGGACAGCTGGATGGGGCTACACCTTC.

The V and J genes are TRBV9 and TRBJ1-2, with unresolved D. CDR1 is SGDLS, CDR2 YYNGEE, per germline. The CDR3 is 14 residues long. Deletions cut 0 bases from V and 2 bases from J, with 8 bases between. This CDR3 is CASSVGSGNYGYTF. In DNA, the CDR3 is TGTGCCAGCAGCGTAGGTTCGGGGAACTATGGCTACACCTTC.

This clone was picked up a small number of times. The gene calls are TRBV24-1 and TRBJ2-1; 12 bases are a match to TRBD2. CDR1 and CDR2 from the germline V gene are KGHDR and SFDVKD. The CDR3 runs to 16 residues. The trim removed 0 bases at V and 8 bases at J, leaving 4 bases unmatched. The DNA for the CDR3 is TGTGCCACCAGTGATTTGCTAGCGGGAGGGCCAGATGAGCAGTTCTTC. This translates into CATSDLLAGGPDEQFF.

The table lists this clone with a few counts. This rearrangement joins TRBV5-1 to TRBJ2-7; the match to TRBD2 covers 7 bases. This CDR3 has 15 amino acids. V was pared by 2 bases and J by 2 bases, with 7 bases of the junction left unmatched. From germline, CDR1 is SGHRS and CDR2 YFSETQ. The CDR3 sequence: CASSFKEAGAYEQYF. The CDR3 DNA reads as TGCGCCAGCAGCTTTAAGGAGGCGGGGGCCTACGAGCAGTACTTC.

This chain uses TRBV15 with TRBJ2-1; D is unclear. V was shortened by 0 bases and J by 4 bases, with 7 bases between the two germline ends. The CDR3 sequence is 14 residues long. Germline lookup yields CDR1 LNHNV and CDR2 YYDKDF (reference sequence). The CDR3 DNA reads TGTGCCACCAGCAGAGATGGTAGTTACAATGAGCAGTTCTTC. It specifies CATSRDGSYNEQFF.

The chain has TRBV5-6 and TRBJ1-3; D remains ambiguous. The germline CDR1 and CDR2 sequences are SGHDT and YYEEEE. The germline V and J ends were trimmed by 1 base and 9 bases, with 5 bases remaining between them. CDR3 length equals 11 residues. CDR3: CASSLSGTIYF. The CDR3 DNA reads TGTGCCAGCAGCTTGTCCGGCACCATATATTTT.

The rearrangement joins TRBV15 to TRBJ1-1; TRBD1 matches 7 bases. Trimming at V came to 3 bases and at J to 2 bases, leaving 3 bases not matched to a gene. Germline CDR1 is LNHNV and CDR2 is YYDKDF (reference sequence). The CDR3 extends over 14 amino acids. The CDR3 is CATSSDRENTEAFF. CDR3 bases: TGTGCCACCAGCAGCGACAGGGAAAACACTGAAGCTTTCTTT.

The J gene is TRBJ1-2, the V gene TRBV10-3; 9 bases line up with TRBD1. The germline gives CDR1 ENHRY, CDR2 SYGVKD. Unmatched junction bases numbered 4, after V lost 0 bases and J lost 5 bases. The CDR3 covers 15 residues. The DNA for the CDR3 is TGTGCCATCAGTGAGTCGAGGGACAGGGATTATGGCTACACCTTC. Protein product: CAISESRDRDYGYTF.

This rearrangement joins TRBV5-5 to TRBJ2-7; 9 bases are a match to TRBD1. The CDR3 is 14 residues long. J was trimmed by 5 bases and V by 2 bases; bases with no gene match: 5. The germline CDR1 and CDR2 sequences are SGHKS and YYEKEE (reference sequence). CDR3 amino acids: CASSFTGGADEQYF. The CDR3 DNA sequence: TGTGCCAGCAGCTTCACAGGGGGCGCGGACGAGCAGTACTTC.

This sequence joins TRBV2 and TRBJ2-5, with D possibly TRBD2 on 5 matching bases. Germline V gives CDR1 SNHLY, CDR2 FYNNEI. The CDR3 extends over 14 amino acids. The V and J ends lost 2 bases and 7 bases respectively, with 14 bases between them. The CDR3 coding sequence is TGTGCCAGCAGTGAAATGTCGGGGTTTGCGACCCAGTACTTC. As protein: CASSEMSGFATQYF.

V and J are TRBV30 and TRBJ1-5; TRBD1 might be the D (6 bases). Trimming stripped 1 base from V and 4 bases from J, with 11 bases between. This CDR3 has 14 residues. The germline V gene has CDR1 GTSNPN and CDR2 SVGIG (reference sequence). The CDR3 region has the DNA TGTGCCTGGAGTGGGGGTCAGGGGAATCAGCCCCAGCATTTT. It encodes CAWSGGQGNQPQHF.